This TCR beta chain comes out of a study of Ad26.COV2.S vaccination and SARS-CoV-2 variants. Study-wide points: Among vaccine recipients, spike-specific TCR breadth exceeded that of placebo recipients. Responses of T cells in total may have been underestimated by the TCR breadth and depth analyses. Vaccine recipients and placebo recipients showed similar non-spike TCR breadth.

Treatment in this sample: roughly 20 received Ad26.COV2.S at low or high dose, single or two shots; several received placebo; per-sample allocation not given. Day 63 after the first injection of vaccine or placebo was the sampling time. Within Boston, the person who donated was an adult of 18-55 years. Remarks on this clone: What it recognizes is unknown.

Sequencing was performed with immunoSEQ multiplex PCR; in TCRdb, only in-frame clones are kept and a portion is missing. The sample holds 410,000 or so clones, roughly 90% seen once. Sequencing was performed on peripheral blood, taken in a trial of Ad26.COV2.S vaccine versus placebo. The source of this sequence is a person between 18 and 59 years old who received the Ad26.COV2.S COVID-19 vaccine or a placebo.

Written as DNA, the CDR3 is TGTGCCAGCATACGGACAGACAGGGGCGAGCAGTTCTTC. Translated, it gives CASIRTDRGEQFF. V gene TRBV5-6 combines with J gene TRBJ2-1; TRBD1 aligns across 8 bases. After removal of 6 bases from V and 10 bases from J, the junction contained 9 bases not matched to a gene. This CDR3 is built from 13 residues. Germline values: CDR1 SGHDT, CDR2 YYEEEE.